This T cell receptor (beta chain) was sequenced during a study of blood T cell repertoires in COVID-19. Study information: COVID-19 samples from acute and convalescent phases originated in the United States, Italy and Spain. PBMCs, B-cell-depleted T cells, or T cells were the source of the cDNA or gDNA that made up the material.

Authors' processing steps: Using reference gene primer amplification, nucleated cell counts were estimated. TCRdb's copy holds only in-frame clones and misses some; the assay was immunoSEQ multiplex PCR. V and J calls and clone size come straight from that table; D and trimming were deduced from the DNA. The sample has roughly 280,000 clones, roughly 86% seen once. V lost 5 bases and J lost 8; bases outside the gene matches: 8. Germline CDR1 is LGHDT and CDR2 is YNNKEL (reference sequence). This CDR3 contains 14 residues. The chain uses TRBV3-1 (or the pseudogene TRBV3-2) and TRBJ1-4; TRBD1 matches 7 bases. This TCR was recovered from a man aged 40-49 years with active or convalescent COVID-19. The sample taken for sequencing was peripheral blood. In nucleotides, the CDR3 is TGTGCCAGCAGCGACCGACAGGGCGGGGAAAAACTGTTTTTT. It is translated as CASSDRQGGEKLFF.